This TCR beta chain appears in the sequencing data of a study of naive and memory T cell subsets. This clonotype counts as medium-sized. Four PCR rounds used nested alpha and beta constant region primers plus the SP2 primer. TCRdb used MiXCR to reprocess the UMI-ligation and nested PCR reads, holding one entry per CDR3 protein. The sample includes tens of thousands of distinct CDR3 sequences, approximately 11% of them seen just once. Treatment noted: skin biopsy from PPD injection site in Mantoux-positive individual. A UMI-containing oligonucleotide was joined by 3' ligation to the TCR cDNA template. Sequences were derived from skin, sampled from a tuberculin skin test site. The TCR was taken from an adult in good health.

The CDR3 nucleotides are TGTGCCAGCAGCTTCTCAGCGGGAGGGAGCGTCGGCGGGGAGCTGTTTTTT. As protein: CASSFSAGGSVGGELFF. The chain links TRBV7-2 to TRBJ2-2; 10 bases are shared with TRBD2. Germline V lookup: CDR1 SGHTA, CDR2 FQGNSA. The CDR3 runs 17 residues. With 3 bases clipped from V and 7 bases from J, the junction kept 11 bases outside the gene matches. The full variable domain, its missing parts supplied by reference TRBV7-2 and TRBJ2-2, is GAGVSQSPSNKVTEKGKDVELRCDPISGHTALYWYRQSLGQGLEFLIYFQGNSAPDKSGLPSDRFSAERTGGSVSTLTIQRTQQEDSAVYLCASSFSAGGSVGGELFFGEGSRLTVL.